These T cell receptor beta chains were read from a single sample in a study of blood T cells in healthy people across ages. MiXCR, run by TCRdb on the 5' RACE reads, gives a single entry per CDR3 protein. The sample carries over a million distinct CDR3 sequences, around 39% recorded once. The specimen was blood. The origin of the receptors is a woman younger than 30 in good health. Each CDR3 is given without its conserved first and last residue.

V gene: TRBV7-8; J gene: TRBJ1-1; CDR3 protein: ASSAKPGTEAF
V gene: TRBV3-1; J gene: TRBJ2-1; CDR3 protein: ASSQRTGEETQF
V gene: TRBV6-5; J gene: TRBJ1-4; CDR3 protein: ASSYEGGPREKLF
V gene: TRBV15; J gene: TRBJ2-7; CDR3 protein: ATSRDLGSPYEQY
V gene: TRBV10-2; J gene: TRBJ2-1; CDR3 protein: ASSESSGSGHNEQF
V gene: TRBV9; J gene: TRBJ2-7; CDR3 protein: ASSVRDSPYEQY
V gene: TRBV29-1; J gene: TRBJ2-1; CDR3 protein: SDMTSMSNGQF
V gene: TRBV4-2; J gene: NA; CDR3 protein: ASSPDSSSYNEQY
V gene: TRBV3-1; J gene: TRBJ2-7; CDR3 protein: ASSRPLAGSSYEQY
V gene: TRBV14; J gene: TRBJ1-6; CDR3 protein: ASSQEPDNSPLH
V gene: TRBV18; J gene: TRBJ1-5; CDR3 protein: ASSPQVAFGNQPQH
V gene: TRBV20-1; J gene: TRBJ1-2; CDR3 protein: NAEGDYGYT
V gene: TRBV11-2; J gene: TRBJ2-1; CDR3 protein: ASSVPSTSEQF
V gene: TRBV20-1; J gene: TRBJ2-5; CDR3 protein: SARMLTVNQETQY
V gene: TRBV7-9; J gene: TRBJ1-1; CDR3 protein: ASSLVRVTNTEAF
V gene: TRBV5-1; J gene: TRBJ2-5; CDR3 protein: ASSPGATGETQY
V gene: TRBV30; J gene: TRBJ2-7; CDR3 protein: AWSVWGHPYNEQY
V gene: TRBV28; J gene: TRBJ1-5; CDR3 protein: ASSSRRDPSNQPQH